Listed here are 27 T cell receptor beta chains from one sample, sequenced in a study of T cell repertoires in ileal Crohn's disease. Noted time point: neoterminal ileum biopsy at postoperative endoscopy, about 6 months after surgery. The method was immunoSEQ multiplex PCR; TCRdb's version includes in-frame clones alone and lacks a portion of them. The top ten hold 2% to 2.5% of the sample, which has more than 50,000 clones, less than 90% seen once. The sequencing sample was made of ileal tissue. These receptors were obtained from an adult with Crohn's disease.

A single count supports this clone. The chain is built from TRBV28 and TRBJ1-5; 7 nucleotides line up with TRBD1. Germline assignment: CDR1 MDHEN and CDR2 SYDVKM. V trimming: 2 bases; J trimming: 7 bases; junction bases outside the gene matches: 14. CDR3 length: 17 amino acids. In DNA form, the CDR3 reads TGTGCCAGCAGTTTAGGGTGGGGGAGTACAGGGGCACAGCCCCAGCATTTT. It specifies CASSLGWGSTGAQPQHF. Full variable domain (missing parts from reference TRBV28 and TRBJ1-5): DVKVTQSSRYLVKRTGEKVFLECVQDMDHENMFWYRQDPGLGLRLIYFSYDVKMKEKGDIPEGYSVSREKKERFSLILESASTNQTSMYLCASSLGWGSTGAQPQHFGDGTRLSIL.

The genes are TRBV5-6 and TRBJ2-5, with D maybe TRBD1 (6 bases). V lost 4 bases and J 9 bases, leaving 16 bases between the germline ends. Germline CDR1 and CDR2: SGHDT and YYEEEE. This CDR3 region has 13 residues. The CDR3 bases are TGTGCCAGCAGCGACGGGACAATAGGGCCCCAGTACTTC. This codes for CASSDGTIGPQYF. Drawing the rest from reference TRBV5-6 and TRBJ2-5, the complete variable domain is DAGVTQSPTHLIKTRGQQVTLRCSPKSGHDTVSWYQQALGQGPQFIFQYYEEEERQRGNFPDRFSGHQFPNYSSELNVNALLLGDSALYLCASSDGTIGPQYFGPGTRLLVL.

The rearrangement uses TRBV4-2 and TRBJ2-7; D is perhaps TRBD2 (6 bases). The CDR3 is made up of 17 amino acids. From germline, CDR1 is LGHNA and CDR2 YNFKEQ. V lost 0 bases to trimming and J lost 2 bases, with 17 bases between them. The CDR3 DNA is TGTGCCAGCAGCCAAGAAAGGGGACTGAGGTATACCTACGAGCAGTACTTC. Amino acid sequence: CASSQERGLRYTYEQYF.

This sequence joins TRBV6-6 and TRBJ2-1; 7 nucleotides line up with TRBD1. Germline values: CDR1 MNHNY, CDR2 SVGAGI (reference sequence). V was clipped by 6 bases and J by 5 bases; unmatched bases: 4. CDR3 size: 13 residues. CDR3 residues: CASRQGLNNEQFF. CDR3 sequence (DNA): TGTGCCAGCAGACAGGGGCTGAACAATGAGCAGTTCTTC.

The chain employs TRBV7-9 and TRBJ2-7, with a possible D match to TRBD2 (6 bases). This CDR3 spans 12 amino acids. V was clipped by 5 bases and J by 6 bases, with 11 bases between them. Germline CDR1 SEHNR, CDR2 FQNEAQ (reference sequence). The CDR3 spells CASSQDYSEQYF. In DNA, the CDR3 is TGTGCCAGCAGCCAGGACTATTCCGAGCAGTACTTC.

In DNA form, the CDR3 reads TGTGCCAGCAGCCAAGATGCTATTAGCTCCTACGAGCAGTACTTC. Amino acids: CASSQDAISSYEQYF. The chain recombines TRBV14 with TRBJ2-7; D ambiguous. CDR1 SGHDN and CDR2 FVKESK come from the germline V gene. CDR3 size: 15 residues. With 0 bases removed from V and 0 bases from J, the gap between germline ends came to 9 bases.

This clone was recorded once. The chain has TRBV9 and TRBJ1-2; the D is unclear. This CDR3 has 16 residues. Germline assignment: CDR1 SGDLS and CDR2 YYNGEE. The V end lost 0 bases, the J end lost 1 base, and 13 bases lay between the germline ends. CDR3 residues: CASSVGPGLINYGYTF. The CDR3 nucleotides read TGTGCCAGCAGCGTAGGGCCAGGTCTGATTAACTATGGCTACACCTTC.

This chain links TRBV29-1 with TRBJ2-1, with D perhaps matching TRBD2 (7 bases). The CDR3 consists of 17 residues. The V end lost 6 bases, the J end lost 0 bases, and 21 bases lay between the germline ends. CDR1 is SQVTM, CDR2 ANQGSEA, per germline. This CDR3 reads CSVGGLAVGRSYNEQFF. The CDR3 DNA sequence: TGCAGCGTCGGGGGGCTAGCGGTAGGTCGCTCCTACAATGAGCAGTTCTTC.

The chain combines TRBV7-3 with TRBJ2-3; weak D call: TRBD1 (6 bases). V dropped 2 bases and J dropped 4 bases, with 7 bases sitting between them. The CDR3 extends over 13 amino acids. Germline lookup yields CDR1 SGHTA and CDR2 FQGTGA. The CDR3 sequence is CASSLPGADTQYF. DNA of the CDR3: TGTGCCAGCAGCTTACCAGGGGCAGATACGCAGTATTTT.

The chain carries TRBV14 and TRBJ1-1, with D unclear. The CDR3 spans 15 residues. The V gene lost 6 bases and the J gene lost 0 bases, with 14 bases spanning the gap. Germline lookup yields CDR1 SGHDN and CDR2 FVKESK. CDR3 amino acids: CASSHPGGMNTEAFF. CDR3 sequence (DNA): TGTGCCAGCAGTCACCCTGGCGGCATGAACACTGAAGCTTTCTTT.

This sequence joins TRBV29-1 and TRBJ1-5, with D uncertain. This CDR3 spans 13 amino acids. Trimming removed 4 bases from V and 0 bases from J, with 7 bases in between. Germline CDR1 and CDR2: SQVTM and ANQGSEA. CDR3 sequence (DNA): TGCAGCGTTGCTGGAGATAGCAATCAGCCCCAGCATTTT. Translated: CSVAGDSNQPQHF.

This sequence joins TRBV7-9 and TRBJ1-2, with D hard to call. With 1 base removed from V and 7 bases from J, the gap between germline ends came to 7 bases. Germline CDR1 SEHNR, CDR2 FQNEAQ (reference sequence). The CDR3 is 12 amino acids. CDR3 sequence: CASSLVNLGYTF. Here the CDR3 DNA reads TGTGCCAGCAGCTTAGTTAATCTTGGCTACACCTTC.

The chain uses TRBV4-1 and TRBJ2-3; 9 bases match TRBD2. The CDR3 runs 19 residues. The V gene's germline CDR1 is MGHRA and CDR2 YSYEKL. The junction had 13 bases not matched to a gene; V was cut back by 1 base and J by 2 bases. The CDR3 DNA reads as TGCGCCAGCAGCCAAGCCCATCCCAATCCTAGCGGGAACACAGATACGCAGTATTTT. Translation gives CASSQAHPNPSGNTDTQYF.

The V gene is TRBV23-1, the J gene TRBJ2-1; D is perhaps TRBD2 (6 bases). TRBV23-1 is noted as an ORF with a role that remains uncertain. The CDR3 is made up of 15 amino acids. The V end lost 7 bases, the J end lost 3 bases, and 16 bases lay between the germline ends. The CDR3 here is CASKRRLGSYNEQFF. The CDR3 DNA sequence: TGCGCCAGCAAGCGAAGACTAGGCAGCTACAATGAGCAGTTCTTC.

The genes are TRBV4-3 and TRBJ2-7; 7 nucleotides match TRBD2. The CDR3 has 16 residues. V lost 4 bases, J lost 0 bases, and 9 bases stayed unmatched. Germline assignment: CDR1 LGHNA and CDR2 YSLEER. In nucleotides, the CDR3 is TGCGCCAGCAGCCTTGATAGGCGGGGGAGCTCCTACGAGCAGTACTTC. Residues: CASSLDRRGSSYEQYF.

The sample holds one count of this clone. The rearrangement links TRBV9 to TRBJ2-1, with TRBD2 matching over 12 bases. The CDR3 loop spans 18 amino acids. Germline V gene sequence: CDR1 SGDLS, CDR2 YYNGEE. J gave up 2 bases and V 0 bases, and 6 bases lay outside the gene matches. CDR3 sequence (DNA): TGTGCCAGCAGCGTAGGGACTAGCGGGACACGCACCTACAATGAGCAGTTCTTC. This codes for CASSVGTSGTRTYNEQFF.

The chain is built from TRBV4-1 and TRBJ1-3; D gene unclear. The V and J ends lost 5 bases and 0 bases respectively, with 11 bases between them. Germline CDR1 reads MGHRA; CDR2 reads YSYEKL. The CDR3 extends over 15 amino acids. CDR3 amino acids: CASSSTVSSGNTIYF. The CDR3 nucleotides read TGCGCCAGCAGCTCAACAGTGAGCTCTGGAAACACCATATATTTT.

This clone was detected once. This rearrangement joins TRBV11-2 to TRBJ1-1, with TRBD1 matching over 8 bases. The CDR3 spans 14 residues. V was pared by 5 bases and J by 4 bases, with 6 bases of the junction left unmatched. Germline CDR1 reads SGHAT; CDR2 reads FQNNGV. CDR3 sequence: CASSADTGGTEAFF. DNA for the CDR3: TGTGCCAGCAGCGCGGATACAGGGGGCACTGAAGCTTTCTTT.

J is TRBJ1-1 and V is TRBV11-3; TRBD1 might be the D (5 bases). This CDR3 is built from 14 residues. V lost 4 bases and J 0 bases, leaving 9 bases between the germline ends. Per germline, CDR1 SGHNT and CDR2 YENEEA. CDR3 protein: CASSWGLLNTEAFF. In DNA, the CDR3 is TGTGCCAGCAGCTGGGGACTCTTGAACACTGAAGCTTTCTTT.

This sequence joins TRBV19 and TRBJ1-2, with TRBD1 matching over 9 bases. After removal of 10 bases from V and 5 bases from J, the junction contained 11 bases not matched to a gene. This CDR3 has 14 residues. CDR1 and CDR2 from the germline V gene are LNHDA and SQIVND (reference sequence). The CDR3 here is CATTEDRGRYGYTF. CDR3 bases: TGTGCCACCACCGAGGACAGGGGACGGTATGGCTACACCTTC. The full variable domain, with the rest looked up from reference TRBV19 and TRBJ1-2, is DGGITQSPKYLFRKEGQNVTLSCEQNLNHDAMYWYRQDPGQGLRLIYYSQIVNDFQKGDIAEGYSVSREKKESFPLTVTSAQKNPTAFYLCATTEDRGRYGYTFGSGTRLTVV.

This chain uses TRBV2 with TRBJ2-2, with D possibly TRBD2 on 6 matching bases. The V and J ends lost 1 base and 1 base respectively, with 13 bases between them. CDR1 and CDR2 from the germline V gene are SNHLY and FYNNEI. The CDR3 consists of 17 residues. The CDR3 reads CASSEDGGFKNTGELFF. The CDR3 bases are TGTGCCAGCAGTGAAGACGGGGGTTTCAAGAACACCGGGGAGCTGTTTTTT.

This sequence joins TRBV2 and TRBJ1-2, with a weak D call TRBD1 (6 bases). Germline values: CDR1 SNHLY, CDR2 FYNNEI. The CDR3 has 16 residues. Trimming stripped 2 bases from V and 4 bases from J, with 17 bases between. The CDR3 sequence is CASSETGWGRGYGYTF. The CDR3 nucleotides read TGTGCCAGCAGTGAAACCGGTTGGGGGCGCGGCTATGGCTACACCTTC.

This chain uses TRBV29-1 with TRBJ2-3, with TRBD2 identical over 9 bases. The junction had 2 bases not matched to a gene; V was cut back by 5 bases and J by 2 bases. The CDR3 is 13 residues long. Germline CDR1 is SQVTM and CDR2 is ANQGSEA. This chain's CDR3 is CSVRLAVTDTQYF. DNA of the CDR3: TGCAGCGTTAGACTAGCGGTCACAGATACGCAGTATTTT.

The V gene is TRBV23-1, the J gene TRBJ1-1; D gene unclear. TRBV23-1 is reported as an ORF; its role is uncertain. The ends were cut back, 0 bases at V and 4 bases at J, with 9 bases in the middle. The CDR3 contains 14 residues. The CDR3 DNA reads TGCGCCAGCAGTCAATCCCGGGCGGGCACTGAAGCTTTCTTT. Translating gives CASSQSRAGTEAFF.

The chain combines TRBV27 with TRBJ1-1; D might be TRBD1 (5 bases). From germline, CDR1 is MNHEY and CDR2 SMNVEV (reference sequence). The CDR3 contains 13 residues. V was cut by 3 bases and J by 1 base, with 6 bases left in between. As DNA, the CDR3 is TGTGCCAGCAGTTTCGGACAGAACACTGAAGCTTTCTTT. It yields the protein CASSFGQNTEAFF.

V usage is TRBV2 and J usage is TRBJ2-2, with 10 positions matching TRBD2. The CDR3 is 17 residues long. V shed 3 bases and J 10 bases; nucleotides not matched to a gene: 14. Germline assignment: CDR1 SNHLY and CDR2 FYNNEI. The CDR3 region has the DNA TGTGCCAGCAGTGATCCCCTTAGCGGGGGGCCGACTGCGGAGCTGTTTTTT. Protein: CASSDPLSGGPTAELFF. The entire variable domain, with the rest obtained from reference TRBV2 and TRBJ2-2, is as follows: EPEVTQTPSHQVTQMGQEVILRCVPISNHLYFYWYRQILGQKVEFLVSFYNNEISEKSEIFDDQFSVERPDGSNFTLKIRSTKLEDSAMYFCASSDPLSGGPTAELFFGEGSRLTVL.

The gene calls are TRBV14 and TRBJ1-6; D call uncertain. Per the germline V gene, CDR1 is SGHDN and CDR2 is FVKESK. The V gene lost 4 bases and the J gene lost 14 bases, with 12 bases spanning the gap. This CDR3 comprises 12 residues. The CDR3 region has the DNA TGTGCCAGCAGCCTCGACTTTGTGGCCCTCCACTTT. It is translated as CASSLDFVALHF.